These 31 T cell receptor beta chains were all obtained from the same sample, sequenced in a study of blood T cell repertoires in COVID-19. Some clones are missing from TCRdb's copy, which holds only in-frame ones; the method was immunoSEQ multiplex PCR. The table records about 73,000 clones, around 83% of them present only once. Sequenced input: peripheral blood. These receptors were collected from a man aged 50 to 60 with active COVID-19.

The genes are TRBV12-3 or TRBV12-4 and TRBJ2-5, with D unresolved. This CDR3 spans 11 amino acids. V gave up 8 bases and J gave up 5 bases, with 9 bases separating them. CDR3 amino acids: CASSPRETQYF. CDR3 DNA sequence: TGTGCCAGCTCACCCCGGGAGACCCAGTACTTC.

CDR3 coding DNA: TGTGCCAGCAGCTTAAACAGCCGGAATGAAAAACTGTTTTTT. Its protein product is CASSLNSRNEKLFF. V is TRBV7-8 and J is TRBJ1-4; D is ambiguous. CDR1 and CDR2 from the germline V gene are SGHVS and FQNEAQ. The CDR3 is 14 residues long. V shed 2 bases and J shed 5 bases, with 9 bases lying between them.

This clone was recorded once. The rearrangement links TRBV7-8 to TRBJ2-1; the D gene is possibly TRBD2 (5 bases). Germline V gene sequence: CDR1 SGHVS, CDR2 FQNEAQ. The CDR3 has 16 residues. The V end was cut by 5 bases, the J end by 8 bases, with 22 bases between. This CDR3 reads CASSARAGTPEDEQFF. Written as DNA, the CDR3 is TGTGCCAGCAGCGCAAGGGCGGGCACCCCTGAGGATGAGCAGTTCTTC.

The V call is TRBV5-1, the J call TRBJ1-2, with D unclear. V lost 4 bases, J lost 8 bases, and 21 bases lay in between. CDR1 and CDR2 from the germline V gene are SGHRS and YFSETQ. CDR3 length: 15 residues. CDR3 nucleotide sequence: TGCGCCAGCAGCGTCGGGATTCTACTCTTGGGGGGCTACACCTTC. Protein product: CASSVGILLLGGYTF.

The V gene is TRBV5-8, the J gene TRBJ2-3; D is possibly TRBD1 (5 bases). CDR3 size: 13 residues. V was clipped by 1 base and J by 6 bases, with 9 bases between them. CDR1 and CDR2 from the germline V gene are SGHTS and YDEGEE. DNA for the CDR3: TGTGCCAGCAGCTTGCAGGGATCCGATACGCAGTATTTT. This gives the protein CASSLQGSDTQYF.

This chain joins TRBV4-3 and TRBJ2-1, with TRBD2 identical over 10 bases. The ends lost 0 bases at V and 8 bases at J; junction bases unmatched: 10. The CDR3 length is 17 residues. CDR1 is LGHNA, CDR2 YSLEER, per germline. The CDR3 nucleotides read TGCGCCAGCAGCCAAGATCGGGCTAGCGGGAGTCGACATGAGCAGTTCTTC. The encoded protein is CASSQDRASGSRHEQFF.

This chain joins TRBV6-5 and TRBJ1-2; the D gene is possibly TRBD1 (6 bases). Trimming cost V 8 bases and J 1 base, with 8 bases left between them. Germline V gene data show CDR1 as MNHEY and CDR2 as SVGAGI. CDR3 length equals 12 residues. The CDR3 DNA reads TGTGCCAGCGGACAGTATAACTATGGCTACACCTTC. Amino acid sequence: CASGQYNYGYTF.

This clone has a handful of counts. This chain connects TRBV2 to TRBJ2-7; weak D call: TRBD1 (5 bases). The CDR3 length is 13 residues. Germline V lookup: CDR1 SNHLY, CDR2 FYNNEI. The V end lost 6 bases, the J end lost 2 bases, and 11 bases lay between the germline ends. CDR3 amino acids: CASRATGTYEQYF. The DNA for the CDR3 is TGTGCCAGCAGAGCCACAGGCACCTACGAGCAGTACTTC. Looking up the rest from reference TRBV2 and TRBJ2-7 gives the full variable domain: EPEVTQTPSHQVTQMGQEVILRCVPISNHLYFYWYRQILGQKVEFLVSFYNNEISEKSEIFDDQFSVERPDGSNFTLKIRSTKLEDSAMYFCASRATGTYEQYFGPGTRLTVT.

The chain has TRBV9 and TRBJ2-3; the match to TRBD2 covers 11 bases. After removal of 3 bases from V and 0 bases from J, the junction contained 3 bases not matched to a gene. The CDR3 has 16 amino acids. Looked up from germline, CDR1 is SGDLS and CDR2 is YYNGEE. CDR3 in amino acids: CASSGSGRGSTDTQYF. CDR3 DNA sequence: TGTGCCAGCAGCGGTAGCGGGAGGGGGAGCACAGATACGCAGTATTTT.

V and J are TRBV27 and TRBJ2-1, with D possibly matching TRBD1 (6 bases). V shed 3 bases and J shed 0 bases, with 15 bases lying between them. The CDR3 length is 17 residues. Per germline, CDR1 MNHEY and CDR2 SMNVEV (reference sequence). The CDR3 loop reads CASSFRPTGSSYNEQFF. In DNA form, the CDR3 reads TGTGCCAGCAGTTTTCGACCGACAGGCTCCTCCTACAATGAGCAGTTCTTC.

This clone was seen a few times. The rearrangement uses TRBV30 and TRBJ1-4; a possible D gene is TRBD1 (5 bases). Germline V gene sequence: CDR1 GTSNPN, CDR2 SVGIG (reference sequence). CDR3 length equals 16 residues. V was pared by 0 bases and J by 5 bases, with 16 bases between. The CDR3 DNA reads TGTGCCTGGAGTGTTCCTGGGGGGGGTCCGAATGAAAAACTGTTTTTT. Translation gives CAWSVPGGGPNEKLFF.

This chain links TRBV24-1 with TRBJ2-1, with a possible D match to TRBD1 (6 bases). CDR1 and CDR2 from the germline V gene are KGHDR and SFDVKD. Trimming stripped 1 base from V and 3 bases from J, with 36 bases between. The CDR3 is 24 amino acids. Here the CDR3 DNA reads TGTGCCACCAGTGATTTATTCGGAGGTCACGGACAGCTCCCACTAGATGGGCGCTACAATGAGCAGTTCTTC. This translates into CATSDLFGGHGQLPLDGRYNEQFF.

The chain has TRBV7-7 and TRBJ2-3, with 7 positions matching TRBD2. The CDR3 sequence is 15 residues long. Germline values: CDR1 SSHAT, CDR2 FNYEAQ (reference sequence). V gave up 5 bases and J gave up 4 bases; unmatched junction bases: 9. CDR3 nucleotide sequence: TGTGCCAGCAGCGCACTAGCGAATGAAGCAGATACGCAGTATTTT. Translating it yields CASSALANEADTQYF.

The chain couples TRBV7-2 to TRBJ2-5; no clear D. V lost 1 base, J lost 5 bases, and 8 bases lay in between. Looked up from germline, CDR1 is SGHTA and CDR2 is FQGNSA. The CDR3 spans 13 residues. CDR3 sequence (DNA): TGTGCCAGCAGCTTAGTGTCTCCGGAGACCCAGTACTTC. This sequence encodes CASSLVSPETQYF. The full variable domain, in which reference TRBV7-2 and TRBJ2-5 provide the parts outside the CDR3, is GAGVSQSPSNKVTEKGKDVELRCDPISGHTALYWYRQSLGQGLEFLIYFQGNSAPDKSGLPSDRFSAERTGGSVSTLTIQRTQQEDSAVYLCASSLVSPETQYFGPGTRLLVL.

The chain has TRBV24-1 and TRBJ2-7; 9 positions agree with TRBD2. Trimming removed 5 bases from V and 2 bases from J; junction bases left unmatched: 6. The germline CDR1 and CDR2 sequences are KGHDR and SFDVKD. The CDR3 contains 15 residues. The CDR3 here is CATSGPSGDPYEQYF. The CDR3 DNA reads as TGTGCCACCAGTGGCCCTAGCGGGGATCCCTACGAGCAGTACTTC.

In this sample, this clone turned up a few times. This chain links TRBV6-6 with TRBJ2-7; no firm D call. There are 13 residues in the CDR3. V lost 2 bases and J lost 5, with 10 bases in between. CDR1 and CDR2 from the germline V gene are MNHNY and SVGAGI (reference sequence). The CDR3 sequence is CASSYLQQNEQYF. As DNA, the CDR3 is TGTGCCAGCAGTTACCTCCAACAGAACGAGCAGTACTTC.

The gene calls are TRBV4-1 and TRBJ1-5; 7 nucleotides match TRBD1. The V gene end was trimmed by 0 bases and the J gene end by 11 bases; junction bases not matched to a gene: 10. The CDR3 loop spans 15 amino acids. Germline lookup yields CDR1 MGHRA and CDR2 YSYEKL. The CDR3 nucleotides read TGCGCCAGCAGCCAAGAAGGAGGGGTCAGGGGGACCCAGCATTTT. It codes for CASSQEGGVRGTQHF.

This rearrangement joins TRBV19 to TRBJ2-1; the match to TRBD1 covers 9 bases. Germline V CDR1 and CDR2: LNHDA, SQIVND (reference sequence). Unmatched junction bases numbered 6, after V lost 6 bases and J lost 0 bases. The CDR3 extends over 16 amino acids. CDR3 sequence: CASSRGQGSSYNEQFF. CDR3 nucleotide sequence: TGTGCCAGTAGCCGAGGACAGGGGAGCTCCTACAATGAGCAGTTCTTC.

CDR3 region: CASTPLAPYEQYF. CDR3 nucleotides: TGTGCCAGCACCCCCCTAGCCCCTTACGAGCAGTACTTC. V and J are TRBV28 and TRBJ2-7; TRBD2 might be the D (5 bases). In germline, CDR1 is MDHEN, CDR2 SYDVKM. With 7 bases removed from V and 4 bases from J, the gap between germline ends came to 14 bases. CDR3 length: 13 residues. The complete variable domain, with remaining parts taken from reference TRBV28 and TRBJ2-7, reads DVKVTQSSRYLVKRTGEKVFLECVQDMDHENMFWYRQDPGLGLRLIYFSYDVKMKEKGDIPEGYSVSREKKERFSLILESASTNQTSMYLCASTPLAPYEQYFGPGTRLTVT.

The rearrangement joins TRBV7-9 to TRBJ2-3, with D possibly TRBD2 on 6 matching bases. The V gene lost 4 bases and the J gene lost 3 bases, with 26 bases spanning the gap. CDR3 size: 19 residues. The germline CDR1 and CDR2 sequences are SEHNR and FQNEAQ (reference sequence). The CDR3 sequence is CASSSPWRVADPMTDTQYF. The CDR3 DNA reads TGTGCCAGCAGCTCCCCCTGGAGGGTGGCGGACCCTATGACAGATACGCAGTATTTT.

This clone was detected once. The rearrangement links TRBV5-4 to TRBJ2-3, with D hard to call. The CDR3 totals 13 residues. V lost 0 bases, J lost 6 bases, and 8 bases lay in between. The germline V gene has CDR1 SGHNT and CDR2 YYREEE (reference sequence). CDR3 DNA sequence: TGTGCCAGCAGCTTGGTTTCCGGGGATACGCAGTATTTT. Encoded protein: CASSLVSGDTQYF. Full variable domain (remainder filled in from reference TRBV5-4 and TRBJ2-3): ETGVTQSPTHLIKTRGQQVTLRCSSQSGHNTVSWYQQALGQGPQFIFQYYREEENGRGNFPPRFSGLQFPNYSSELNVNALELDDSALYLCASSLVSGDTQYFGPGTRLTVL.

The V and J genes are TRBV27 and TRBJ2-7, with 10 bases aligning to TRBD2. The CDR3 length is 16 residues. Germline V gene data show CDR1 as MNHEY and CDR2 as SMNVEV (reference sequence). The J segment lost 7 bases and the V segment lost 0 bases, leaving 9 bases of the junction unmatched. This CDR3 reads CASSLSRSGRAGEQYF. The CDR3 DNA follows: TGTGCCAGCAGTTTATCACGGAGCGGGAGGGCCGGGGAGCAGTACTTC.

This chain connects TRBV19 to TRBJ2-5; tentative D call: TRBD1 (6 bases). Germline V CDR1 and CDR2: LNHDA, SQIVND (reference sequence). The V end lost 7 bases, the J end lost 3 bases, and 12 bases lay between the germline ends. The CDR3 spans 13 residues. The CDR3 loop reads CASKRDTEETQYF. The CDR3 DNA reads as TGTGCCAGTAAACGGGACACTGAAGAGACCCAGTACTTC.

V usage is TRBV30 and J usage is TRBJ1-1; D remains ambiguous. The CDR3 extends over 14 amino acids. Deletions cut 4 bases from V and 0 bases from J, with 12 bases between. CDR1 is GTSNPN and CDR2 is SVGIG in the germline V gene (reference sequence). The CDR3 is CAWKRNHLNTEAFF. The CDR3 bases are TGTGCCTGGAAGAGAAACCACCTGAACACTGAAGCTTTCTTT.

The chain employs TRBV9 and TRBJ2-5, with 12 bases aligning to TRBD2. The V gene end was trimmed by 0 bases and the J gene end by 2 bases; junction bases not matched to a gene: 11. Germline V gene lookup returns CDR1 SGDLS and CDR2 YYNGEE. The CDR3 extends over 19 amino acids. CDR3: CASSVATRTSGTVQETQYF. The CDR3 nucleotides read TGTGCCAGCAGCGTAGCTACTCGGACTAGCGGGACAGTACAAGAGACCCAGTACTTC. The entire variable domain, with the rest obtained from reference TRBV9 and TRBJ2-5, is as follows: DSGVTQTPKHLITATGQRVTLRCSPRSGDLSVYWYQQSLDQGLQFLIQYYNGEERAKGNILERFSAQQFPDLHSELNLSSLELGDSALYFCASSVATRTSGTVQETQYFGPGTRLLVL.

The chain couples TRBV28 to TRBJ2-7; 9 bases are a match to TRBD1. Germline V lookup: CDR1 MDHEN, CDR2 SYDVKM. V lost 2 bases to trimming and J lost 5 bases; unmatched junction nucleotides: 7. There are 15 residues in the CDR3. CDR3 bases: TGTGCCAGCAGTTTAGAGGGACAGGGACGGGACGAGCAGTACTTC. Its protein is CASSLEGQGRDEQYF. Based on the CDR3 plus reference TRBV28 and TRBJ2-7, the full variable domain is DVKVTQSSRYLVKRTGEKVFLECVQDMDHENMFWYRQDPGLGLRLIYFSYDVKMKEKGDIPEGYSVSREKKERFSLILESASTNQTSMYLCASSLEGQGRDEQYFGPGTRLTVT.

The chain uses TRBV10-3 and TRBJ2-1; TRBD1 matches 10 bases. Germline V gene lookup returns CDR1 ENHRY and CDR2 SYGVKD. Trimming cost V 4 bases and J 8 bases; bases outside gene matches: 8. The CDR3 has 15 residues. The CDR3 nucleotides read TGTGCCATCAGTGCGGGACAGGGGACACGGGATGAGCAGTTCTTC. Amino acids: CAISAGQGTRDEQFF.

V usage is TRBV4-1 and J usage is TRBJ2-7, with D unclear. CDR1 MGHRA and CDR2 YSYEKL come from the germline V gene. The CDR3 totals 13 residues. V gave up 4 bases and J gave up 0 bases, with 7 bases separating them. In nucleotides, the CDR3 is TGCGCCAGCAGCCCGGCTAGCTCCTACGAGCAGTACTTC. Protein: CASSPASSYEQYF.

CDR3 bases: TGTGCCAGTTCGCGTACGGGACAGGGGGCGGGTGAGACCCAGTACTTC. Translation: CASSRTGQGAGETQYF. The V call is TRBV19, the J call TRBJ2-5; 12 positions agree with TRBD1. Per the germline V gene, CDR1 is LNHDA and CDR2 is SQIVND (reference sequence). V lost 8 bases, J lost 5 bases, and 12 bases stayed unmatched. The CDR3 covers 16 residues.

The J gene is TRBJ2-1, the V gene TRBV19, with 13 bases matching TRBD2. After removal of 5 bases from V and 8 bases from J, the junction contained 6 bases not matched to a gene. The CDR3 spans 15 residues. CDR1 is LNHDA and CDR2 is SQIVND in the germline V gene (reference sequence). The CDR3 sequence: CASSFGTSGDDEQFF. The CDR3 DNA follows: TGTGCCAGTAGTTTTGGGACTAGCGGGGACGATGAGCAGTTCTTC.

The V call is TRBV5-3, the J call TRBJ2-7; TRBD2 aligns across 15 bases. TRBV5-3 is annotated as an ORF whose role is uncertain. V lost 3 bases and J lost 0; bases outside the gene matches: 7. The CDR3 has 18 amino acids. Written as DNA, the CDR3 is TGTGCCAGAAGCTCATGGACTAGCGGGAGGGCCTTCTCCTACGAGCAGTACTTC. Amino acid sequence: CARSSWTSGRAFSYEQYF.